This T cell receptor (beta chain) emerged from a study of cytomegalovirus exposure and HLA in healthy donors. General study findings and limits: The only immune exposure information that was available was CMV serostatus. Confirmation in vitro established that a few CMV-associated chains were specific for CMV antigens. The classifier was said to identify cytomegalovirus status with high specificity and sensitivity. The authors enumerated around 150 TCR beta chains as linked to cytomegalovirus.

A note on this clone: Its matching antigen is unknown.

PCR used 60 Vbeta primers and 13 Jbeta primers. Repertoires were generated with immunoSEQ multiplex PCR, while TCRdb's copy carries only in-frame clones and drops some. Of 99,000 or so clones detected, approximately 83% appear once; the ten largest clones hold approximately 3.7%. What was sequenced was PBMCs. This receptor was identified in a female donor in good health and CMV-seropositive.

The CDR3 spells CATSRDKLAGDEQFF. As DNA, the CDR3 is TGTGCCACCAGCAGAGATAAACTAGCGGGAGATGAGCAGTTCTTC. The chain joins TRBV15 to TRBJ2-1; 11 bases match TRBD2. The CDR3 covers 15 residues. J gave up 8 bases and V 0 bases, and 3 bases lay outside the gene matches. Germline V gene data show CDR1 as LNHNV and CDR2 as YYDKDF (reference sequence). Full variable domain (missing parts from reference TRBV15 and TRBJ2-1): DAMVIQNPRYQVTQFGKPVTLSCSQTLNHNVMYWYQQKSSQAPKLLFHYYDKDFNNEADTPDNFQSRRPNTSFCFLDIRSPGLGDTAMYLCATSRDKLAGDEQFFGPGTRLTVL.